In this sample, the clone carrying this TCR beta chain turned up many times. What it recognizes is unknown. The V gene lost 0 bases and the J gene lost 7 bases, with 7 bases spanning the gap. The CDR3 has 13 amino acids. Unique molecular identifiers were used to barcode this TCRbeta library. TCRdb analysed the PCR reads with MiXCR anew, one entry per CDR3 protein. The sample consists of under 250,000 distinct CDR3 sequences, 20% to 30% of them appearing once. This entry is derived from a study of T-cell reconstitution after alpha-beta-depleted transplantation in children. Study outcomes and limitations: About two months after transplant, alpha-beta T cells reportedly came from several hundred expanded graft clones. One year after transplant, T-cell counts and diversity came mostly from newly produced T cells. After transplant, high TCRbeta diversity at day 60 in some patients arose from surviving recipient T cells and thymic progenitors.

This TCR came from a female patient between 2 and 15 years old who had a stem cell transplant for congenital amegakaryocytic thrombocytopenia, so the T cells may come from the graft donor. V gene TRBV12-3 or TRBV12-4 combines with J gene TRBJ1-5; D ambiguous. This material consisted of PBMCs, mostly from graft donor cells, taken 360 days after TCRalphabeta/CD19-depleted stem cell transplant. The CDR3 here is CASSLAGGQPQHF. The CDR3 DNA is TGTGCCAGCAGTTTAGCGGGAGGGCAGCCCCAGCATTTT.